A single sample gave rise to the 5 T cell receptor beta chains below, sequenced in a study of blood T cell repertoires in COVID-19. Generated by immunoSEQ multiplex PCR, the TCRdb table keeps only in-frame clones and is missing some. This table has over 250,000 clones, around nine tenths appearing once. Material: PBMCs or T cells enriched from blood (not recorded which). These TCRs come from a woman younger than 45 who had recovered from COVID-19.

CDR3 coding DNA: TGTGCCACCCTTAGCGGGATCCGCACAGATACGCAGTATTTT. Protein: CATLSGIRTDTQYF. This chain connects TRBV2 to TRBJ2-3; 8 nucleotides line up with TRBD2. The CDR3 extends over 14 amino acids. The V gene's germline CDR1 is SNHLY and CDR2 FYNNEI. V lost 10 bases and J lost 1; bases outside the gene matches: 7.

J is TRBJ2-5 and V is TRBV5-1; 11 bases align to TRBD2. The V gene end was trimmed by 3 bases and the J gene end by 1 base; junction bases not matched to a gene: 5. Germline V lookup: CDR1 SGHRS, CDR2 YFSETQ. The CDR3 sequence is 16 residues long. This CDR3 reads CASSSLAGGSQETQYF. The DNA for the CDR3 is TGCGCCAGCAGCTCGTTAGCGGGAGGGAGCCAAGAGACCCAGTACTTC.

The rearrangement links TRBV4-2 to TRBJ1-4; weak D call: TRBD1 (5 bases). With 0 bases removed from V and 7 bases from J, the gap between germline ends came to 15 bases. The CDR3 is 16 amino acids. Germline V gene sequence: CDR1 LGHNA, CDR2 YNFKEQ. CDR3 nucleotides: TGTGCCAGCAGCCAAGATCATTCACTGGGGCTTGAAAAACTGTTTTTT. The encoded protein is CASSQDHSLGLEKLFF.

The genes are TRBV6-2 or TRBV6-3 and TRBJ2-5; 11 bases are a match to TRBD2. The germline V gene has CDR1 MNHEY and CDR2 SVGEGT. The CDR3 runs to 15 residues. With V trimmed by 5 bases and J by 2 bases, 4 bases remained unmatched. CDR3 in amino acids: CASSKTSGSQETQYF. CDR3 nucleotide sequence: TGTGCCAGCAGTAAAACTAGCGGGAGTCAAGAGACCCAGTACTTC.

The rearrangement uses TRBV18 and TRBJ2-1, with 8 bases aligning to TRBD2. This CDR3 is 15 amino acids long. Germline CDR1 KGHSH, CDR2 LQKENI. V shed 0 bases and J 5 bases; nucleotides not matched to a gene: 3. The CDR3 DNA is TGTGCCAGCTCACCACCCGGGAGGGATGACAATGAGCAGTTCTTC. Protein: CASSPPGRDDNEQFF.